The 15 T cell receptor beta chains given below trace back to one sample, sequenced in a study of blood T cell repertoires in COVID-19. Produced via immunoSEQ multiplex PCR; TCRdb's table is partial and in-frame only. The sample lists 160,000 or so clones, 84% occurring once. The sequencing sample was made of peripheral blood. All receptors come from a woman older than 75 with acute or convalescent COVID-19.

The J gene is TRBJ2-7, the V gene TRBV21-1; no check of the table's D call, TRBD1, against the DNA was made. TRBV21-1 is shown as a pseudogene. This CDR3 region has 16 residues. The CDR3 DNA follows: TGTGCCAGCAGCGAAAAACCCCGCCTGGGACAGCGCCGTTGGTACTTC. This codes for CASSEKPRLGQRRWYF.

CDR3 sequence reads: CAISKNTGSDEQYF. The CDR3 DNA is TGTGCCATCAGCAAAAATACAGGGTCCGACGAGCAGTACTTC. This rearrangement joins TRBV10-3 to TRBJ2-7, with D perhaps TRBD1 (6 bases). Germline V gene lookup returns CDR1 ENHRY and CDR2 SYGVKD. Trimming stripped 6 bases from V and 5 bases from J, with 17 bases between. This CDR3 contains 14 residues.

V and J are TRBV4-2 and TRBJ1-1; 10 bases agree with TRBD1. V shed 7 bases, J shed 7 bases, and the junction held 9 bases outside the gene matches. The CDR3 has 14 amino acids. In germline, CDR1 is LGHNA, CDR2 YNFKEQ. The CDR3 bases are TGTGCCAGCACTAGAGACAGGGGGCAGGGTGAAGCTTTCTTT. Its protein is CASTRDRGQGEAFF.

V gene TRBV5-1 combines with J gene TRBJ1-2; D is possibly TRBD1 (5 bases). V was shortened by 4 bases and J by 1 base, with 14 bases between the two germline ends. The germline CDR1 and CDR2 sequences are SGHRS and YFSETQ. The CDR3 runs 15 residues. CDR3 sequence: CASSQTVSLNYGYTF. The CDR3 DNA is TGCGCCAGCAGCCAGACAGTATCCCTTAACTATGGCTACACCTTC.

The genes are TRBV7-3 and TRBJ1-5; 8 positions match TRBD1. The CDR3 extends over 19 amino acids. J was trimmed by 4 bases and V by 1 base; bases with no gene match: 15. Germline assignment: CDR1 SGHTA and CDR2 FQGTGA. CDR3 loop: CASSLISAGGLQGNQPQHF. CDR3 DNA sequence: TGTGCCAGCAGCTTAATTTCGGCAGGGGGCCTTCAAGGGAATCAGCCCCAGCATTTT.

This clone has only one observation. V is TRBV6-6 and J is TRBJ2-1, with D perhaps TRBD2 (5 bases). Looked up from germline, CDR1 is MNHNY and CDR2 is SVGAGI (reference sequence). The CDR3 sequence is 16 residues long. The V end lost 2 bases, the J end lost 7 bases, and 18 bases lay between the germline ends. CDR3 residues: CASSYPAAGRDNEQFF. In DNA, the CDR3 is TGTGCCAGCAGTTACCCCGCCGCGGGTCGAGATAATGAGCAGTTCTTC.

The rearrangement uses TRBV6-5 and TRBJ2-3; possibly TRBD2 for D (6 bases). This CDR3 contains 15 residues. Germline V gene data show CDR1 as MNHEY and CDR2 as SVGAGI. V was pared by 2 bases and J by 0 bases, with 9 bases between. CDR3 sequence: CASSYDSGSTDTQYF. CDR3 nucleotide sequence: TGTGCCAGCAGTTACGATAGCGGAAGCACAGATACGCAGTATTTT.

This chain joins TRBV5-1 and TRBJ2-5, with TRBD1 as a possible D gene (6 bases). Germline-derived CDR1 and CDR2 are SGHRS and YFSETQ. CDR3 length: 16 amino acids. V was cut by 4 bases and J by 2 bases, with 18 bases left in between. The CDR3 here is CASSPGQGIGQETQYF. The CDR3 DNA reads TGCGCCAGCAGCCCCGGTCAGGGGATTGGGCAAGAGACCCAGTACTTC.

This clone was detected only a few times. This chain connects TRBV27 to TRBJ2-7, with D perhaps matching TRBD1 (6 bases). V lost 6 bases, J lost 4 bases, and 13 bases lay in between. In germline, CDR1 is MNHEY, CDR2 SMNVEV (reference sequence). This CDR3 is 13 amino acids long. CDR3 protein: CASRAGASYEQYF. In DNA, the CDR3 is TGTGCCAGCAGAGCAGGGGCGTCATACGAGCAGTACTTC.

This rearrangement joins TRBV6-1 to TRBJ2-6; TRBD1 agrees at 7 bases. The ends lost 7 bases at V and 0 bases at J; junction bases unmatched: 6. The CDR3 has 16 amino acids. Germline V gives CDR1 MNHNS, CDR2 SASEGT. The CDR3 here is CASNEGAPSGANVLTF. For the CDR3, the DNA is TGTGCCAGCAATGAGGGGGCTCCCTCTGGGGCCAACGTCCTGACTTTC.

The rearrangement joins TRBV19 to TRBJ2-5, with TRBD2 identical over 8 bases. Trimming at V came to 4 bases and at J to 2 bases, leaving 3 bases not matched to a gene. The CDR3 extends over 14 amino acids. Looked up from germline, CDR1 is LNHDA and CDR2 is SQIVND (reference sequence). This CDR3 is CASSRREVQETQYF. Written as DNA, the CDR3 is TGTGCCAGTAGTAGGCGGGAGGTTCAAGAGACCCAGTACTTC.

In its sample, this clone was seen once. This chain joins TRBV5-4 and TRBJ1-6; 7 positions match TRBD1. This CDR3 is 15 amino acids long. V was pared by 3 bases and J by 9 bases, with 9 bases of the junction left unmatched. Germline values: CDR1 SGHNT, CDR2 YYREEE (reference sequence). CDR3 region: CASSSRTGPGSPLHF. In DNA form, the CDR3 reads TGTGCCAGCAGCTCGAGGACAGGTCCGGGTTCACCCCTCCACTTT.

The rearrangement joins TRBV9 to TRBJ2-2; 7 bases are shared with TRBD2. The CDR3 spans 13 residues. Germline trimming cut 2 bases from V and 13 bases from J; bases unmatched to any gene: 8. Per germline, CDR1 SGDLS and CDR2 YYNGEE. CDR3 amino acids: CASSVSPGGPLFF. DNA of the CDR3: TGTGCCAGCAGCGTGTCCCCGGGGGGACCGCTGTTTTTT. Filled out from reference TRBV9 and TRBJ2-2, the complete variable domain reads DSGVTQTPKHLITATGQRVTLRCSPRSGDLSVYWYQQSLDQGLQFLIQYYNGEERAKGNILERFSAQQFPDLHSELNLSSLELGDSALYFCASSVSPGGPLFFGEGSRLTVL.

The CDR3 region has the DNA TGTGCCAGCCAGGGTATGGTAGACGAGCAGTACTTC. It yields the protein CASQGMVDEQYF. The chain links TRBV28 to TRBJ2-7, with TRBD1 as a possible D gene (5 bases). The CDR3 has 12 amino acids. The V end was cut by 8 bases, the J end by 5 bases, with 13 bases between. Germline V gives CDR1 MDHEN, CDR2 SYDVKM. The full variable domain, rest sourced from reference TRBV28 and TRBJ2-7, is DVKVTQSSRYLVKRTGEKVFLECVQDMDHENMFWYRQDPGLGLRLIYFSYDVKMKEKGDIPEGYSVSREKKERFSLILESASTNQTSMYLCASQGMVDEQYFGPGTRLTVT.

V gene TRBV30 combines with J gene TRBJ1-4, with D uncertain. V was pared by 2 bases and J by 1 base, with 5 bases between. The CDR3 covers 13 residues. The germline CDR1 and CDR2 sequences are GTSNPN and SVGIG (reference sequence). The CDR3 DNA follows: TGTGCCTGGAGTTATAGAACTAATGAAAAACTGTTTTTT. Amino acids: CAWSYRTNEKLFF.